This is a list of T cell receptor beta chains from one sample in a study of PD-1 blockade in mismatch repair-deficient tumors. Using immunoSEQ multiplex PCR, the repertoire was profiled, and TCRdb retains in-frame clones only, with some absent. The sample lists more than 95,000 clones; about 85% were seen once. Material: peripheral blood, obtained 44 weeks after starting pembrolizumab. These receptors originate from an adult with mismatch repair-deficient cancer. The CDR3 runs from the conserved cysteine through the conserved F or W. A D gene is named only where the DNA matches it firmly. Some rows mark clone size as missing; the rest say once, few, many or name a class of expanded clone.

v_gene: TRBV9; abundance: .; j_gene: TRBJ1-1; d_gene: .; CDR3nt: TGTGCCAGCAGCGGACAGATGACGTACACTGAAGCTTTCTTT; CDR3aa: CASSGQMTYTEAFF
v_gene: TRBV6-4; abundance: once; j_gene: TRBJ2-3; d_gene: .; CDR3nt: TGTGCCAGCAGTGACTTGGGTGGAAATACGCAGTATTTT; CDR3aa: CASSDLGGNTQYF
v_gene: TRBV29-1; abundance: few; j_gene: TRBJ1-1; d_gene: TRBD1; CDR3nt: TGCAGCGTGCGGACAGGGGGGGAGAACACTGAAGCTTTCTTT; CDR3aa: CSVRTGGENTEAFF
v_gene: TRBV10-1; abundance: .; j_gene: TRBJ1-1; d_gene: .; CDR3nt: TGCGCCAGCAGTGATAGCCCAGGCGGCACTGAAGCTTTCTTT; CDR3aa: CASSDSPGGTEAFF
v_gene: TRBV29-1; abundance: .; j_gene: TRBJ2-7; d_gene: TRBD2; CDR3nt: TGCAGCGCCTTGGGACTAGCGGGCCCCGGGGGGAACTCCTACGAGCAGTACTTC; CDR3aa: CSALGLAGPGGNSYEQYF
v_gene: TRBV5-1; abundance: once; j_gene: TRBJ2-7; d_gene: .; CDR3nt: TGCGCCAGCAGCTTCGGATTCTCCTACGAGCAGTACTTC; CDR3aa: CASSFGFSYEQYF
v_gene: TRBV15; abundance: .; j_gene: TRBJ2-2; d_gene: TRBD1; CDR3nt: TGTGCCACCAGCAGAGGTGGGACAGGGGGCGGGGAGCTGTTTTTT; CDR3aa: CATSRGGTGGGELFF
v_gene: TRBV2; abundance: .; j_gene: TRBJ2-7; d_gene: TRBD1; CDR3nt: TGTGCCACCTACCTCGGGACAGGGTCCTACGAGCAGTACTTC; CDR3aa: CATYLGTGSYEQYF
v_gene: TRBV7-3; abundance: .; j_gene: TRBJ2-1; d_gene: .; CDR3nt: TGTGCCAGCAGCTTAACCGGCGGAGGGAACCATGAGCAGTTCTTC; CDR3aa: CASSLTGGGNHEQFF
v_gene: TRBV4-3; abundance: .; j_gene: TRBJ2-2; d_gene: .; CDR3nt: TGCGCCAGCAGCCAAGCCCCCCAACGTACCGGGGAGCTGTTTTTT; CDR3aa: CASSQAPQRTGELFF
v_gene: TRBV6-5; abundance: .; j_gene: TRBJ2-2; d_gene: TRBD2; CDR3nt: TGTGCCAGCACACCGACTAGCGGGAGTCAAGGGGAGCTGTTTTTT; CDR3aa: CASTPTSGSQGELFF
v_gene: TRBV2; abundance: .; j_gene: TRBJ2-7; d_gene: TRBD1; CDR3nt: TGTGCCAGCGGGACAGGGAACCCTACCTACGAGCAGTACTTC; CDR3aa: CASGTGNPTYEQYF
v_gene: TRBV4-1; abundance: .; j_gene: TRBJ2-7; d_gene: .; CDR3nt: TGCGCCAGCAGCCAAGTCGGGACAAAGTCCTACGAGCAGTACTTC; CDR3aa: CASSQVGTKSYEQYF
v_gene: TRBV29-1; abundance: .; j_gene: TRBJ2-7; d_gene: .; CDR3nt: TGCAGCGTTCTTAGGGCAGGAGCCGCCTACGAGCAGTACTTC; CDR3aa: CSVLRAGAAYEQYF
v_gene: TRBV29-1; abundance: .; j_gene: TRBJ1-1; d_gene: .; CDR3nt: TGCAGCGTTGTGGTCCGGAGAACTGAAGCTTTCTTT; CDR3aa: CSVVVRRTEAFF
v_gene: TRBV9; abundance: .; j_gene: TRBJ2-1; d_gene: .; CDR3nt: TGTGCCAGCAGCGATGGACAGAAGAATGAGCAGTTCTTC; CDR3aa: CASSDGQKNEQFF
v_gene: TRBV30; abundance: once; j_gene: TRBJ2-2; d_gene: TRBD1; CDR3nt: TGTGCCTGGAAAGTCGGGACAGGGGGCGTTTTGACCGGGGAGCTGTTTTTT; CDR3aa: CAWKVGTGGVLTGELFF
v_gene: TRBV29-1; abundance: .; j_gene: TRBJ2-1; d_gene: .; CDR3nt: TGCAGCGTTGAACGTCCAGGGCGAGGCTACAATGAGCAGTTCTTC; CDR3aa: CSVERPGRGYNEQFF
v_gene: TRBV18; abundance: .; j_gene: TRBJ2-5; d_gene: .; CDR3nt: TGTGCCAGCTCACCACCGTCAGGGCCACTAGAGACCCAGTACTTC; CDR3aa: CASSPPSGPLETQYF
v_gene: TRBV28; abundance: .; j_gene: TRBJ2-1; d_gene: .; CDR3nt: TGTGCCAGCGGTTGGGAGAGCTCCTACAATGAGCAGTTCTTC; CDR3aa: CASGWESSYNEQFF
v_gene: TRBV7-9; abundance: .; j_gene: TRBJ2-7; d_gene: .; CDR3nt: TGTGCCAGCAGCCAAAAATCTGGGGACGAGCAGTACTTC; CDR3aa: CASSQKSGDEQYF
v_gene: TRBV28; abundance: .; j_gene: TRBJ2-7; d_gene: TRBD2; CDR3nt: TGTGCCAGCAGTCTAACGGGACTAGCCTACGAGCAGTACTTC; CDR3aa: CASSLTGLAYEQYF
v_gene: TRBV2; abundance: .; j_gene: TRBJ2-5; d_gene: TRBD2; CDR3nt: TGTGCCAGCAGTGAGGGACTAGCGGGCGGTGAGACCCAGTACTTC; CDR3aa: CASSEGLAGGETQYF
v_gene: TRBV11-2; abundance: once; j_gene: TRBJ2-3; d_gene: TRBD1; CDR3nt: TGTGCCAGCAGCTTAGATCGGAGGGACAGGGAGGATACGCAGTATTTT; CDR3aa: CASSLDRRDREDTQYF
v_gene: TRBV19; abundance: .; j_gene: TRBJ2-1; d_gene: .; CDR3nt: TGTGCCAGTACCGTGACTCCGAGCTCCTACAATGAGCAGTTCTTC; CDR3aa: CASTVTPSSYNEQFF
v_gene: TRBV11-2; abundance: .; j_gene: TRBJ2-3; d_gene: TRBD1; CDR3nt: TGTGCCAGCAGCTCCGGGACAGCTAGCACAGATACGCAGTATTTT; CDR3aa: CASSSGTASTDTQYF
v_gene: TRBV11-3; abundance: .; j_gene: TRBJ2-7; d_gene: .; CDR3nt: TGTGCCAGCAGCTTACACGAGGGTTACGAGCAGTACTTC; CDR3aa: CASSLHEGYEQYF
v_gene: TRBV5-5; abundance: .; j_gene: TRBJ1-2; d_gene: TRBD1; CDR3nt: TGTGCCAGCAGCCCTGGGACAGGGGGCAACTATGGCTACACCTTC; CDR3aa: CASSPGTGGNYGYTF
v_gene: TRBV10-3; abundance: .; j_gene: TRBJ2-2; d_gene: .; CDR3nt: TGTGCCACGAGCGGGAACACCGGGGAGCTGTTTTTT; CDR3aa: CATSGNTGELFF
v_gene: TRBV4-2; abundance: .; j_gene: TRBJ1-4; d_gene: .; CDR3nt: TGTGCCAGCAGCTTAGTGCCAGACGAAAAACTGTTTTTT; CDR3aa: CASSLVPDEKLFF
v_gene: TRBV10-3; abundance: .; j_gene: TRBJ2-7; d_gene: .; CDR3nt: TGTGCCATCAGTGTTCGGGATGGCGAGCAGTACTTC; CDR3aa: CAISVRDGEQYF
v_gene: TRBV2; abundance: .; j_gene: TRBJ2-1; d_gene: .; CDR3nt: TGTGCCAGCAGGAACCGGGCCTCCTACAATGAGCAGTTCTTC; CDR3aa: CASRNRASYNEQFF
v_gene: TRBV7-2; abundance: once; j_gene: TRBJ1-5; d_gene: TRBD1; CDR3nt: TGTGCCAGCAGCTTAAGGGGGCAATCAGGTCAGCCCCAGCATTTT; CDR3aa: CASSLRGQSGQPQHF
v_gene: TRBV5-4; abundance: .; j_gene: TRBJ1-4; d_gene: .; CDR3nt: TGTGCCAGCAGCAAGGACGCTGCAACTAATGAAAAACTGTTTTTT; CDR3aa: CASSKDAATNEKLFF
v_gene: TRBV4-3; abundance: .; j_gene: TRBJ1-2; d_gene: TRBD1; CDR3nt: TGCGCCAGCAGCCCCGGGCAAGGACAGGCCTATGGCTACACCTTC; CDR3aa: CASSPGQGQAYGYTF
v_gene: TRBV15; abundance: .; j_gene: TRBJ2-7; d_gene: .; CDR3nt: TGTGCCACCAGCAGAGGTCCGGACGGACCTTGGGAGCAGTACTTC; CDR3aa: CATSRGPDGPWEQYF
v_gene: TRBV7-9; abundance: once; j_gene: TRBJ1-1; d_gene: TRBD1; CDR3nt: TGTGCCAGCAGCTACCGACAGGGAGGTTCTTTGAACACTGAAGCTTTCTTT; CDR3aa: CASSYRQGGSLNTEAFF